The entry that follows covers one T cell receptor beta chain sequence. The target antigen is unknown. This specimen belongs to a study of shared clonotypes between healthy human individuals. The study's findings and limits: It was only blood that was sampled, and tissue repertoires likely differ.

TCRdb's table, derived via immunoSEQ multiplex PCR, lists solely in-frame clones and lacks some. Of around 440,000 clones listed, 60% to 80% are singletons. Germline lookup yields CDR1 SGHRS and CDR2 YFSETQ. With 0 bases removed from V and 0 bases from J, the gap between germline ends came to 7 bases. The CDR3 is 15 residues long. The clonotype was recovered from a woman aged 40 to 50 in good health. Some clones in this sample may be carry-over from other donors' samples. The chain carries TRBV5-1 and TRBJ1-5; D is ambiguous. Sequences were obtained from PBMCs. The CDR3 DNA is TGCGCCAGCAGCTTGGTGGCGGGTAGCAATCAGCCCCAGCATTTT. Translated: CASSLVAGSNQPQHF. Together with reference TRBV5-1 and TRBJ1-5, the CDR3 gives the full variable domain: KAGVTQTPRYLIKTRGQQVTLSCSPISGHRSVSWYQQTPGQGLQFLFEYFSETQRNKGNFPGRFSGRQFSNSRSEMNVSTLELGDSALYLCASSLVAGSNQPQHFGDGTRLSIL.